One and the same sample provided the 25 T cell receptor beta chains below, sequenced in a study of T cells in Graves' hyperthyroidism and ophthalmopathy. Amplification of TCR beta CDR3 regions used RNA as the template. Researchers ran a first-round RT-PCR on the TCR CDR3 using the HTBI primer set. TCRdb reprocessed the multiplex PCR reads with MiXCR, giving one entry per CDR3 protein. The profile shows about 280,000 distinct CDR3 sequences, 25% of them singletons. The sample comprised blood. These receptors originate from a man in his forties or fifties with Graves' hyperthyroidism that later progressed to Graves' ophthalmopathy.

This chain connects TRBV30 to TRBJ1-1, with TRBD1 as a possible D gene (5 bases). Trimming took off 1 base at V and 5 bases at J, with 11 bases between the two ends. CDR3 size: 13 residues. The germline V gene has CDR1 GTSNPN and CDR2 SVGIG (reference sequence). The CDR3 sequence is CAWSAGYGTEAFF. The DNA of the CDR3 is TGTGCCTGGAGTGCAGGGTACGGAACTGAAGCTTTCTTT.

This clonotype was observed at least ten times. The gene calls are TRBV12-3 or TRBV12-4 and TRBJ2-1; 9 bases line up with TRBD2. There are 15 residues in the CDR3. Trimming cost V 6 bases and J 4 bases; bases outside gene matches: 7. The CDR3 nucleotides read TGTGCCAGCAGGGTACTAGCGGGCCCATACAATGAGCAGTTCTTC. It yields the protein CASRVLAGPYNEQFF.

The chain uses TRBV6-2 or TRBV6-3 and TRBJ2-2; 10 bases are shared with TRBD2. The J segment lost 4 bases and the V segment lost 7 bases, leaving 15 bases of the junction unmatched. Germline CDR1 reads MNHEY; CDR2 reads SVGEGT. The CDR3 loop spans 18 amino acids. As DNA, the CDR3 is TGTGCCAGCACCCCTATAGGAGTAGCGGGGGGACTCACCGGGGAGCTGTTTTTT. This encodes CASTPIGVAGGLTGELFF.

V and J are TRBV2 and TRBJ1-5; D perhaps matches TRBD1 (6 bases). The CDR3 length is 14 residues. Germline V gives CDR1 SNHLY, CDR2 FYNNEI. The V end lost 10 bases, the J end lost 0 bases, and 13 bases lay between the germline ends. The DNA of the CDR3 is TGTGCCACCACGGGGGGGCCTAGCAATCAGCCCCAGCATTTT. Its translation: CATTGGPSNQPQHF.

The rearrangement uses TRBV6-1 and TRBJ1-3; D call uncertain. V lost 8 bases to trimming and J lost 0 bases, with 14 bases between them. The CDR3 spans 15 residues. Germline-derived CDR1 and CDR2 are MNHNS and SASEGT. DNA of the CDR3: TGTGCCAGCCGCCGGACTCAGAGCTCTGGAAACACCATATATTTT. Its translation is CASRRTQSSGNTIYF.

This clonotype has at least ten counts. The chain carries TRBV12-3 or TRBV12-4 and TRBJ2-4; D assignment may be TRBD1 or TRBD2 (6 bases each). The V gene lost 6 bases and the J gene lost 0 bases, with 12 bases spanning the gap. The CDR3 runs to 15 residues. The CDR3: CASRYEGGAKNIQYF. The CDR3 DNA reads TGTGCCAGCAGATACGAGGGGGGAGCCAAAAACATTCAGTACTTC.

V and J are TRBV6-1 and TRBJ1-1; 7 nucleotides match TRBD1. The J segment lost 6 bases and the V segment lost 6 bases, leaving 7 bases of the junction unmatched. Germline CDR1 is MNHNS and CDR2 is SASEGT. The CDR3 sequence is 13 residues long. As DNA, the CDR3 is TGTGCCAGCAGCAAAACCGACAGGGCTGAAGCTTTCTTT. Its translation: CASSKTDRAEAFF.

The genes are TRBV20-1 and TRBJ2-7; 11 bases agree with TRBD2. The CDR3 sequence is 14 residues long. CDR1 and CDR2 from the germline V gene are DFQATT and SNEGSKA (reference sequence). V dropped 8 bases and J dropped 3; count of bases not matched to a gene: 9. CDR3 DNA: TGCAGTACAGCAACTAGCGGGAGACACTACGAGCAGTACTTC. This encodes CSTATSGRHYEQYF.

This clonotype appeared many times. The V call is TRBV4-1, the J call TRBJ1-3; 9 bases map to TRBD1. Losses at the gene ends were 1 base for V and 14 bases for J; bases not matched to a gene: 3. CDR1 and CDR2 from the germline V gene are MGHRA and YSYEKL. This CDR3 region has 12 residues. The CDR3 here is CASSQGQGGLYF. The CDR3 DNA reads TGCGCCAGCAGCCAAGGACAGGGGGGTCTATATTTT.

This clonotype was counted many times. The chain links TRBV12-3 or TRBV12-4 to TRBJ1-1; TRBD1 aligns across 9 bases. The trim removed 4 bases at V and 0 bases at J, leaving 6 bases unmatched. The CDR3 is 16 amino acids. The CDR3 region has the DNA TGTGCCAGCAGTTCGGGACAGGGAAGGGTGAACACTGAAGCTTTCTTT. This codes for CASSSGQGRVNTEAFF.

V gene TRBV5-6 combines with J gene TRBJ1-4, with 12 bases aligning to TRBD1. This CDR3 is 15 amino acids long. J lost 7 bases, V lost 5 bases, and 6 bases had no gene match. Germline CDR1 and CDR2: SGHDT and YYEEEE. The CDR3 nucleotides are TGTGCCAGCAGGGGACAGGGGGCGGGATTTGAAAAACTGTTTTTT. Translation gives CASRGQGAGFEKLFF.

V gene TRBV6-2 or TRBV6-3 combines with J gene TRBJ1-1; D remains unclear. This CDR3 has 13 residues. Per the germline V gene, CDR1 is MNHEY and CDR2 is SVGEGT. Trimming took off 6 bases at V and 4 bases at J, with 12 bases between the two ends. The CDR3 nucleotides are TGTGCCAGCAGACTGGGTTTGGGCACTGAAGCTTTCTTT. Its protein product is CASRLGLGTEAFF.

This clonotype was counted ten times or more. This CDR3 is CASSISRGESYEQYF. Written as DNA, the CDR3 is TGTGCCAGTAGTATTAGCCGGGGGGAGAGCTACGAGCAGTACTTC. The genes are TRBV19 and TRBJ2-7; TRBD2 matches at 7 bases. Germline CDR1 LNHDA, CDR2 SQIVND (reference sequence). The CDR3 covers 15 residues. Trimming cost V 3 bases and J 3 bases; bases outside gene matches: 8.

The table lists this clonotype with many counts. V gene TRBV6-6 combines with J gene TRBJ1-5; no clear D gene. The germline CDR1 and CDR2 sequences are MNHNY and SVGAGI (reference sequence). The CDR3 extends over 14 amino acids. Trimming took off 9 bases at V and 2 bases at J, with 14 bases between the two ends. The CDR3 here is CASNTDRGNQPQHF. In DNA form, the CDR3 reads TGTGCCAGTAACACGGACCGAGGCAATCAGCCCCAGCATTTT.

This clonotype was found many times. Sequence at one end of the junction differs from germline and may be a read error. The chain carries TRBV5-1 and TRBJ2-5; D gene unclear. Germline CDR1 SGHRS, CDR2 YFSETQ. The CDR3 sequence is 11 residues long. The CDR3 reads CASSNQETQCF. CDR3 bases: TGCGCCAGCAGCAACCAAGAGACCCAGTGCTTC. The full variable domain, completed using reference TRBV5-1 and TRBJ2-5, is KAGVTQTPRYLIKTRGQQVTLSCSPISGHRSVSWYQQTPGQGLQFLFEYFSETQRNKGNFPGRFSGRQFSNSRSEMNVSTLELGDSALYLCASSNQETQCFGPGTRLLVL.

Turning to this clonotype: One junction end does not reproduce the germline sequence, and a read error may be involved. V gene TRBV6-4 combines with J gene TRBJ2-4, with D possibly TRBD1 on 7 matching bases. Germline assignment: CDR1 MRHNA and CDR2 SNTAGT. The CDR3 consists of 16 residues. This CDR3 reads CASRTGSTGAKNIQYF. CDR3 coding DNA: TGTGCCAGCAGGACAGGGAGCACGGGAGCCAAAAACATTCAATACTTC.

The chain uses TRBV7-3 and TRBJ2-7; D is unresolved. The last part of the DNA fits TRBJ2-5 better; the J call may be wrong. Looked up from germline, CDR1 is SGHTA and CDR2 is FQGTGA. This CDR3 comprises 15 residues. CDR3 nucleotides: TGTGCCAGCAGCGTTGGCCCCTCGGGTGGTGAGACCCAGTACTTC. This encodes CASSVGPSGGETQYF.

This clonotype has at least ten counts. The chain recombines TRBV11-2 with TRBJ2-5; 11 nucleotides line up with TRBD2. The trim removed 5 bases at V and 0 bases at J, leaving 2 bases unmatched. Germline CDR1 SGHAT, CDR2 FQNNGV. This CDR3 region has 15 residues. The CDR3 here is CASSISGRDQETQYF. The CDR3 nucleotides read TGTGCCAGCAGCATTAGCGGGAGGGACCAAGAGACCCAGTACTTC.

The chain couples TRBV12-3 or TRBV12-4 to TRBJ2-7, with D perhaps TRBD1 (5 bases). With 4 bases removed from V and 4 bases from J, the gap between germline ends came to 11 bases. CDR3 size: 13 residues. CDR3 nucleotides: TGTGCCAGCAGTTCCAGGGTTCATTACGAGCAGTACTTC. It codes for CASSSRVHYEQYF.

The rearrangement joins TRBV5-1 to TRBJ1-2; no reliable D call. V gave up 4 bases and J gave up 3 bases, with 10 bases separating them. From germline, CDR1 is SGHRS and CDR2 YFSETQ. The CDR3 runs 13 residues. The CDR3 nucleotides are TGCGCCAGCAGCCCGACCAGGTACTATGGCTACACCTTC. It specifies CASSPTRYYGYTF.

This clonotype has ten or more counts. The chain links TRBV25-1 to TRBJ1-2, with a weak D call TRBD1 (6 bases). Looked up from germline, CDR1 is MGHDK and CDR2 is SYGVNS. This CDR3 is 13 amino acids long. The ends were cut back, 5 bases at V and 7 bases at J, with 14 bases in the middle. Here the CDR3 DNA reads TGTGCCAGCAGTCCCCAGACAGGTTCTGGCTACACCTTC. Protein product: CASSPQTGSGYTF.

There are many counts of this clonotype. The CDR3 protein is CASRPSRDKSYEQYF. The CDR3, as DNA: TGTGCCAGCAGACCCTCAAGGGACAAATCCTACGAGCAGTACTTC. The chain recombines TRBV12-3 or TRBV12-4 with TRBJ2-7, with D tentatively TRBD1 (6 bases). The CDR3 runs 15 residues. V lost 6 bases and J 1 base, leaving 16 bases between the germline ends.

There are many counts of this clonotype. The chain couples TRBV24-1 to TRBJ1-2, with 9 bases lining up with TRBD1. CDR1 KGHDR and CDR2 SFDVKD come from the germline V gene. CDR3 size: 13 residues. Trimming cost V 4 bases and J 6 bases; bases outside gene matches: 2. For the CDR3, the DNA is TGTGCCACCAGTGAATGGACAGGGGATGGCTACACCTTC. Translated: CATSEWTGDGYTF.

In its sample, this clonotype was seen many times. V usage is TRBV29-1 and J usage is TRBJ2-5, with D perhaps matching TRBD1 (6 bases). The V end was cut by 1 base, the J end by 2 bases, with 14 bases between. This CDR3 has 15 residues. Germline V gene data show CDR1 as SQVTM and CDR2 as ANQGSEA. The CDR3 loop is CSVEGLERGQETQYF. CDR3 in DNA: TGCAGCGTTGAAGGGCTAGAGAGGGGGCAAGAGACCCAGTACTTC.

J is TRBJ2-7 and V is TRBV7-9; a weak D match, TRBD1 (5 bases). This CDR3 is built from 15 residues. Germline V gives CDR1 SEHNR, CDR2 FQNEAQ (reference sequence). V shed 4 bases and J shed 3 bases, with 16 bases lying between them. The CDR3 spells CASSYAQGLNYEQYF. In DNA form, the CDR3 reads TGTGCCAGCAGCTACGCCCAGGGTCTAAACTACGAGCAGTACTTC.